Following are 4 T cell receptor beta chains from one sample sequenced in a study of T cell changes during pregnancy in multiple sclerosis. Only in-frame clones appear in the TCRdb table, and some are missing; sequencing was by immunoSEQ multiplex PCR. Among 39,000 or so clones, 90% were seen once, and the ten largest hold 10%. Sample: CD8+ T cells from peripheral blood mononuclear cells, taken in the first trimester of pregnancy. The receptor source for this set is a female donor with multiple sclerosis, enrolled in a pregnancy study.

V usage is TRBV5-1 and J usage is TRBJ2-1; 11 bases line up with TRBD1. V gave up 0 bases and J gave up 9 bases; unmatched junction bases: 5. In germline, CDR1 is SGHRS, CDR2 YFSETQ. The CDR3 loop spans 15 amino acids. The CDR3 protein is CASSLVGQGVAEQFF. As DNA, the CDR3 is TGCGCCAGCAGCTTGGTGGGACAGGGGGTTGCTGAGCAGTTCTTC.

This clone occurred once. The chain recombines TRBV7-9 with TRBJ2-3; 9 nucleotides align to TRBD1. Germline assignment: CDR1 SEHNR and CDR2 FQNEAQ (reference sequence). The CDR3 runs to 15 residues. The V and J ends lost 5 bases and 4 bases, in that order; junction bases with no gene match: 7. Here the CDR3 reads CASSGTGPFADTQYF. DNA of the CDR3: TGTGCCAGCAGCGGGACAGGGCCCTTTGCAGATACGCAGTATTTT.

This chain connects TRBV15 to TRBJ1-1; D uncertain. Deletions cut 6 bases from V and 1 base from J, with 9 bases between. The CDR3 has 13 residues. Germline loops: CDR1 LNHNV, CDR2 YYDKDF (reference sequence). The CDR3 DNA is TGTGCCACCAGGCGCCGGGGGAACACTGAAGCTTTCTTT. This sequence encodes CATRRRGNTEAFF.

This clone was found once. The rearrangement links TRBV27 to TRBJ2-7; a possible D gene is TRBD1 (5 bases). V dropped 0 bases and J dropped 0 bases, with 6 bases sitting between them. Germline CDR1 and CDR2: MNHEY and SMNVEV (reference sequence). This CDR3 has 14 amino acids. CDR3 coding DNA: TGTGCCAGCAGTTTATCCACAGGCTCCTACGAGCAGTACTTC. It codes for CASSLSTGSYEQYF.